Following are 2 T cell receptor beta chains from one sample sequenced in a study of radiotherapy plus CTLA-4 blockade in lung cancer. The method was immunoSEQ multiplex PCR; TCRdb's version includes in-frame clones alone and lacks a portion of them. The sample contains approximately 60,000 clones, about 80% of which appear only once. Sequencing used peripheral blood, obtained from a patient treated with radiotherapy plus ipilimumab. The receptor source for this set is a human donor with non-small cell lung cancer whose response to radiotherapy plus ipilimumab could not be evaluated.

The rearrangement links TRBV7-2 to TRBJ2-1, with D perhaps matching TRBD2 (5 bases). Trimming took off 2 bases at V and 12 bases at J, with 11 bases between the two ends. CDR3 size: 12 residues. Germline V gene data show CDR1 as SGHTA and CDR2 as FQGNSA. CDR3 coding DNA: TGTGCCAGCAGCTTAAGTCCGGGGTGGCAGTTCTTC. The encoded protein is CASSLSPGWQFF.

The chain has TRBV9 and TRBJ2-2, with TRBD1 as a possible D gene (5 bases). Germline V gene sequence: CDR1 SGDLS, CDR2 YYNGEE. This CDR3 contains 15 residues. V lost 0 bases, J lost 7 bases, and 13 bases lay in between. CDR3 nucleotides: TGTGCCAGCAGCGTAGGTCCAGGGTCGATCGGGGAGCTGTTTTTT. Translating gives CASSVGPGSIGELFF.